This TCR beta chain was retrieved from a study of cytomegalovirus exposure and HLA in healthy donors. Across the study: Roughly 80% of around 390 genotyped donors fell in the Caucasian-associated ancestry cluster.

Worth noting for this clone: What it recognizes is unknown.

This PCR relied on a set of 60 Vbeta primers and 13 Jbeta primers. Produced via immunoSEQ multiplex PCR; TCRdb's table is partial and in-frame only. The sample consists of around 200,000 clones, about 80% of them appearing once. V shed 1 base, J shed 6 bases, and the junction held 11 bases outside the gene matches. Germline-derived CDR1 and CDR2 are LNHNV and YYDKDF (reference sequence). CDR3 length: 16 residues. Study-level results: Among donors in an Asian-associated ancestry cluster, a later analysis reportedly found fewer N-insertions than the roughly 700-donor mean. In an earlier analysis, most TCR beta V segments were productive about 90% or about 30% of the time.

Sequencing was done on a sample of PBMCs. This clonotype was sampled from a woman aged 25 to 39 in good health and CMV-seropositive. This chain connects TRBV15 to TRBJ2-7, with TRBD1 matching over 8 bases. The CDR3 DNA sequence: TGTGCCACCAGCAGAGCCGGACAGGGAGCCCTGGCCGAGCAGTACTTC. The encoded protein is CATSRAGQGALAEQYF.